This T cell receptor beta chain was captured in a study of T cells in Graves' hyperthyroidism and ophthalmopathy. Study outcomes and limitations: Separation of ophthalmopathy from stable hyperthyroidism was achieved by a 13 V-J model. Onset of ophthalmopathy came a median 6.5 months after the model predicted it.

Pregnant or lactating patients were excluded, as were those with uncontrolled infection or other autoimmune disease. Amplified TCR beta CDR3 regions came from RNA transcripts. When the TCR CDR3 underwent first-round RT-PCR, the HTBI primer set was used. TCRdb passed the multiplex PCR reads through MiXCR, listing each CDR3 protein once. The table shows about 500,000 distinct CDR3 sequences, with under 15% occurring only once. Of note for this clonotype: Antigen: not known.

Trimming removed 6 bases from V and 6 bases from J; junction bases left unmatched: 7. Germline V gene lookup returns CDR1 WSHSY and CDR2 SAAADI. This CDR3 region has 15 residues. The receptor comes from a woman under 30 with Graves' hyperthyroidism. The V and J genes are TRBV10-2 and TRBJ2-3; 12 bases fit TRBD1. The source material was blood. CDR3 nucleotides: TGCGCCAGCAGATCCGGGACAGGGGGCGCGGATACGCAGTATTTT. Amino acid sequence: CASRSGTGGADTQYF.